Each of the 18 T cell receptor beta chains below was sequenced from the same sample in a study of blood T cell repertoires in COVID-19 (dated by TCRdb to about 2020). The library relied on the immunoSEQ multiplex PCR assay. The table comes from immuneACCESS by way of TCRdb, which keeps in-frame sequences with V and J called. Part of the clones is missing from these tables; in studies checked, under half for an unresolved V gene and the rest for unknown reasons. The sample table lists about 110,000 clones, over 70% of them with a count of one. The top ten hold approximately 0.87% of the sample. Sequencing input: peripheral blood. The receptors come from a human donor with acute or convalescent COVID-19. The donor label of this sample is uncertain.

The gene calls are TRBV5-5 and TRBJ1-4; tentative D call: TRBD1 (6 bases). Germline-derived CDR1 and CDR2 are SGHKS and YYEKEE (reference sequence). The ends were cut back, 2 bases at V and 10 bases at J, with 9 bases in the middle. This CDR3 has 12 amino acids. DNA for the CDR3: TGTGCCAGCAGCTTTTTAGGGGGAAAACTGTTTTTT. It is translated as CASSFLGGKLFF.

This clone came up a few times. The rearrangement links TRBV19 to TRBJ1-5, with D hard to call. The CDR3 has 16 residues. V was pared by 7 bases and J by 0 bases, with 16 bases between. CDR1 is LNHDA, CDR2 SQIVND, per germline (reference sequence). The CDR3 loop reads CASTISAGYSNQPQHF. The CDR3 nucleotides are TGTGCCAGTACCATCAGCGCCGGTTATAGCAATCAGCCCCAGCATTTT.

In its sample, this clone was seen many times. CDR3 in amino acids: CASSLTGGGGGNYGYTF. The CDR3 bases are TGTGCCAGCAGCCTTACGGGGGGTGGAGGTGGAAACTATGGCTACACCTTC. The chain combines TRBV7-6 with TRBJ1-2, with D perhaps matching TRBD1 (5 bases). CDR1 and CDR2 (germline): SGHVS, FNYEAQ. The CDR3 covers 17 residues. Deletions cut 5 bases from V and 2 bases from J, with 21 bases between.

The chain employs TRBV29-1 and TRBJ1-3; TRBD1 agrees at 9 bases. With 7 bases clipped from V and 0 bases from J, the junction kept 7 bases outside the gene matches. This CDR3 has 15 amino acids. Germline CDR1 and CDR2: SQVTM and ANQGSEA. The CDR3 sequence is CSASATGGSGNTIYF. In nucleotides, the CDR3 is TGCAGCGCGTCGGCGACAGGGGGCTCTGGAAACACCATATATTTT.

This clone was recorded once. The rearrangement uses TRBV9 and TRBJ1-1; no clear D gene. The CDR3 has 14 amino acids. CDR1 is SGDLS, CDR2 YYNGEE, per germline. Trimming took 4 bases from V and 1 from J, leaving 11 bases between them. The CDR3 bases are TGTGCCAGCAGCTTGCTAGACGGGAACACTGAAGCTTTCTTT. This codes for CASSLLDGNTEAFF.

V and J are TRBV2 and TRBJ2-7, with D perhaps TRBD1 (5 bases). Germline V gives CDR1 SNHLY, CDR2 FYNNEI. V was shortened by 8 bases and J by 4 bases, with 9 bases between the two germline ends. This CDR3 has 11 amino acids. The CDR3 region has the DNA TGTGCCAGCGATCAGGGTTACGAGCAGTACTTC. It yields the protein CASDQGYEQYF.

The rearrangement uses TRBV28 and TRBJ2-2, with D perhaps matching TRBD2 (5 bases). CDR1 is MDHEN and CDR2 is SYDVKM in the germline V gene. The germline V and J ends were trimmed by 7 bases and 6 bases, with 12 bases remaining between them. The CDR3 is 13 amino acids. CDR3 DNA: TGTGCCAGCACCAACCGGGGATCCGGGGAGCTGTTTTTT. Translating gives CASTNRGSGELFF. Combining the CDR3 with reference TRBV28 and TRBJ2-2 gives the whole variable domain DVKVTQSSRYLVKRTGEKVFLECVQDMDHENMFWYRQDPGLGLRLIYFSYDVKMKEKGDIPEGYSVSREKKERFSLILESASTNQTSMYLCASTNRGSGELFFGEGSRLTVL.

This chain uses TRBV29-1 with TRBJ2-1; TRBD1 matches at 8 bases. Unmatched junction bases numbered 9, after V lost 0 bases and J lost 8 bases. This CDR3 is 15 amino acids long. In germline, CDR1 is SQVTM, CDR2 ANQGSEA. For the CDR3, the DNA is TGCAGCGTTGAAGATCTTGGCAGGGGGCTCCATGAGCAGTTCTTC. It codes for CSVEDLGRGLHEQFF.

V gene TRBV11-2 combines with J gene TRBJ1-1, with no clear D. Deletions cut 4 bases from V and 2 bases from J, with 8 bases between. Germline-derived CDR1 and CDR2 are SGHAT and FQNNGV. This CDR3 comprises 13 residues. The CDR3 here is CASSSATNTEAFF. Here the CDR3 DNA reads TGTGCCAGCAGCTCTGCAACTAACACTGAAGCTTTCTTT.

Only a few counts were recorded for this clone. The gene calls are TRBV6-5 and TRBJ1-2; D is undetermined. This CDR3 has 12 residues. Germline V gene lookup returns CDR1 MNHEY and CDR2 SVGAGI. V lost 5 bases and J 2 bases, leaving 6 bases between the germline ends. The CDR3 spells CASSPVNYGYTF. CDR3 bases: TGTGCCAGCAGTCCGGTGAACTATGGCTACACCTTC.

This clone was observed a few times. For the CDR3, the DNA is TGTGCCAGCAGTTTGGTGGCAGTAAGCAATCAGCCCCAGCATTTT. It yields the protein CASSLVAVSNQPQHF. This chain joins TRBV27 and TRBJ1-5; D is undetermined. The V gene lost 3 bases and the J gene lost 1 base, with 10 bases spanning the gap. The CDR3 has 15 amino acids. Germline loops: CDR1 MNHEY, CDR2 SMNVEV (reference sequence).

The chain uses TRBV9 and TRBJ1-3; TRBD1 agrees at 7 bases. The CDR3 has 15 residues. Germline-derived CDR1 and CDR2 are SGDLS and YYNGEE. The V gene end was trimmed by 0 bases and the J gene end by 7 bases; junction bases not matched to a gene: 7. CDR3 nucleotide sequence: TGTGCCAGCAGCGTAGAAGACAGGGCTTCGAACACCATATATTTT. This codes for CASSVEDRASNTIYF.

The chain combines TRBV9 with TRBJ2-3; 8 nucleotides align to TRBD2. From germline, CDR1 is SGDLS and CDR2 YYNGEE. The ends lost 2 bases at V and 3 bases at J; junction bases unmatched: 5. The CDR3 has 15 amino acids. CDR3 region: CASSVGGGWTDTQYF. The CDR3 DNA follows: TGTGCCAGCAGCGTTGGCGGGGGGTGGACAGATACGCAGTATTTT.

The chain combines TRBV25-1 with TRBJ2-1, with 8 bases matching TRBD2. The CDR3 extends over 16 amino acids. Trimming took 2 bases from V and 0 from J; bases not matched to a gene: 3. Germline V lookup: CDR1 MGHDK, CDR2 SYGVNS. This CDR3 is CASSEGAGGSYNEQFF. In DNA form, the CDR3 reads TGTGCCAGCAGTGAAGGGGCGGGGGGCTCCTACAATGAGCAGTTCTTC.

This clone has just a few counts. The rearrangement uses TRBV2 and TRBJ1-5; 7 bases are a match to TRBD1. The CDR3 is 14 amino acids. Germline V gene lookup returns CDR1 SNHLY and CDR2 FYNNEI. Trimming took 5 bases from V and 1 from J; bases not matched to a gene: 2. The CDR3 sequence is CASSRQGSNQPQHF. The CDR3 DNA follows: TGTGCCAGCAGTCGACAGGGAAGCAATCAGCCCCAGCATTTT. The variable domain in full, completed from reference TRBV2 and TRBJ1-5, reads EPEVTQTPSHQVTQMGQEVILRCVPISNHLYFYWYRQILGQKVEFLVSFYNNEISEKSEIFDDQFSVERPDGSNFTLKIRSTKLEDSAMYFCASSRQGSNQPQHFGDGTRLSIL.

This clone is a singleton in its sample. The V and J genes are TRBV2 and TRBJ1-3; TRBD1 is a possible D gene (5 bases). Germline CDR1 is SNHLY and CDR2 is FYNNEI. CDR3 length: 15 residues. Trimming left V 6 bases short and J 1 base short, with 13 bases between. In nucleotides, the CDR3 is TGTGCCAGCAGGGAACAAAGGGGTTCTGGAAACACCATATATTTT. It yields the protein CASREQRGSGNTIYF.

The rearrangement joins TRBV4-1 to TRBJ2-3, with D hard to call. The CDR3 is made up of 14 amino acids. CDR1 is MGHRA and CDR2 is YSYEKL in the germline V gene. V lost 0 bases, J lost 6 bases, and 10 bases lay in between. The CDR3 bases are TGCGCCAGCAGCCAAGAGAGGCTTAGGGATACGCAGTATTTT. Translated: CASSQERLRDTQYF.

This chain uses TRBV19 with TRBJ2-1; TRBD1 is a possible D gene (6 bases). The CDR3 totals 16 residues. The germline CDR1 and CDR2 sequences are LNHDA and SQIVND (reference sequence). Deletions cut 5 bases from V and 0 bases from J, with 14 bases between. CDR3 nucleotides: TGTGCCAGTAGTGCTGCGAGGGGACACTCCTACAATGAGCAGTTCTTC. This sequence encodes CASSAARGHSYNEQFF.